This T cell receptor beta chain was recovered during a study of cytomegalovirus exposure and HLA in healthy donors. Study outcomes and limitations: A likely sequencing artifact accounted for one observed cluster of highly shared sequence variants. Earlier analysis found most TCR beta V segments productive about 87% or about 30% of the time. A later analysis appeared to link common viral pathogens to several of the most significant clusters.

This clone was recorded only once. The antigen remains undetermined. Trimming took 5 bases from V and 8 from J; bases not matched to a gene: 12. Germline V gene lookup returns CDR1 SNHLY and CDR2 FYNNEI. The CDR3 is made up of 15 amino acids. A multiplex PCR was run with 60 Vbeta primers and 13 Jbeta primers. The repertoire was sequenced with immunoSEQ multiplex PCR; TCRdb's copy has only in-frame clones and lacks some. Counted here are about 59,000 clones, roughly 77% occurring once; the ten biggest clones make up roughly 7.1%. Sequenced input: PBMCs. This TCR was sampled from a man aged 25-45 years in good health and CMV-seropositive. This chain connects TRBV2 to TRBJ1-5, with 7 bases that match TRBD1. The CDR3 DNA is TGTGCCAGCAGTCCCCCTCCGACAGGGCCGGAGCCCCAGCATTTT. Its protein is CASSPPPTGPEPQHF.